The clone carrying this T cell receptor beta chain was detected ten times or more. Template-switching 5'RACE yielded the TCR cDNA; a universal primer site and UMIs were added in the process. TCRdb reprocessed the 5' RACE reads via MiXCR and lists one record per CDR3 protein. Among approximately 69,000 distinct CDR3 sequences listed, approximately 5% were seen once. The data were taken from a study of T cells after yellow fever vaccination. Germline-derived CDR1 and CDR2 are SGHTA and FQGNSA. The CDR3 sequence is 15 residues long. Losses at the gene ends were 5 bases for V and 5 bases for J; bases not matched to a gene: 6.

Material: CD4+ T cells sorted from PBMCs, obtained less than 16 days after the first yellow fever vaccination. The chain employs TRBV7-2 and TRBJ2-1; 10 nucleotides agree with TRBD1. The TCR sequence derives from a man aged 18 to 35 who received the YFV17D yellow fever vaccine. Written as DNA, the CDR3 is TGTGCCAGCAGCCAGGACAGGGGGACCCACAATGAGCAGTTCTTC. Its protein is CASSQDRGTHNEQFF.